Shown below are 17 T cell receptor beta chains from a single sample sequenced in a study of T-cell memory formation after mild COVID-19 (dated by TCRdb to the early 2020s). Library preparation employed 5' RACE. Sequencing relied on an Illumina NovaSeq 6000. In TCRdb, the public reads were trimmed at Q25 with fastp and aligned with MiXCR, with productive beta chains retained. Rows matching on CDR3 protein sequence are summarized as one entry with the most common DNA and genes. This sample is represented by about 430,000 distinct CDR3 sequences; roughly 18% of them were singletons. Clones ranked in the top ten supply roughly a fifth of the sample. Sequencing was carried out using PBMCs or a T cell subset sorted from them (not recorded which). The source is a man aged 18 to 30 who had mild COVID-19 (a few samples of this study predate the infection). The sample titles of this study are shuffled in the database, so cell type and time point are left out; the donor was told from shared clones.

The chain couples TRBV5-1 to TRBJ2-6; 9 nucleotides line up with TRBD2. CDR3 length: 19 residues. Germline V lookup: CDR1 SGHRS, CDR2 YFSETQ. V trimming: 7 bases; J trimming: 0 bases; junction bases outside the gene matches: 14. This chain's CDR3 is CASATPLRGGASGANVLTF. CDR3 nucleotide sequence: TGCGCCAGCGCAACACCCCTCCGCGGGGGGGCCTCTGGGGCCAACGTCCTGACTTTC.

This clonotype was picked up one time. The chain links TRBV5-6 to TRBJ1-4, with D perhaps matching TRBD1 (5 bases). CDR3 length: 14 residues. V was pared by 4 bases and J by 2 bases, with 9 bases between. CDR1 and CDR2 from the germline V gene are SGHDT and YYEEEE. CDR3 nucleotides: TGTGCCAGCAGCGCCGGGACGACTAATGAAAAACTGTTTTTT. Protein sequence: CASSAGTTNEKLFF.

This sequence joins TRBV19 and TRBJ2-1, with 8 bases that match TRBD2. Germline V gives CDR1 LNHDA, CDR2 SQIVND (reference sequence). The V segment lost 1 base and the J segment 8 bases; nucleotides outside the gene matches: 10. The CDR3 extends over 16 amino acids. The CDR3 DNA is TGTGCCAGTAGTATAGGCGGGGGGACCCCCCCGGATGAGCAGTTCTTC. This gives the protein CASSIGGGTPPDEQFF.

This clonotype was detected a few times. The chain couples TRBV12-3 or TRBV12-4 to TRBJ1-1, with D possibly being TRBD1 (6 bases). The CDR3 is made up of 13 amino acids. V was cut by 7 bases and J by 2 bases, with 11 bases left in between. CDR3 coding DNA: TGTGCCAGCACCCGGGGGCTTAACACTGAAGCTTTCTTT. The encoded protein is CASTRGLNTEAFF.

This clonotype was seen just once. A much larger clone differs by one base, so this may be a read error. This rearrangement joins TRBV18 to TRBJ2-1; D possibly corresponds to TRBD1 (6 bases). The germline gives CDR1 KGHSH, CDR2 LQKENI. The CDR3 sequence is 13 residues long. V lost 2 bases to trimming and J lost 7 bases, with 9 bases between them. The CDR3 DNA reads TGTGCCAGCTCACCAGGGGGCCCGAATGAGCAGTTCTTC. Its translation is CASSPGGPNEQFF. The full variable domain, in which reference TRBV18 and TRBJ2-1 provide the parts outside the CDR3, is NAGVMQNPRHLVRRRGQEARLRCSPMKGHSHVYWYRQLPEEGLKFMVYLQKENIIDESGMPKERFSAEFPKEGPSILRIQQVVRGDSAAYFCASSPGGPNEQFFGPGTRLTVL.

Turning to this clonotype: One junction end disagrees with the germline gene, perhaps due to a read error. This chain uses TRBV3-1 with TRBJ1-2, with unresolved D. The germline V gene has CDR1 LGHDT and CDR2 YNNKEL (reference sequence). This CDR3 has 12 residues. In nucleotides, the CDR3 is TGTGCCATCAGCCAAGCGGACGGTGGCTACACCTTC. Protein: CAISQADGGYTF.

The chain joins TRBV6-2 or TRBV6-3 to TRBJ2-7; D not resolved. V was cut by 2 bases and J by 5 bases, with 7 bases left in between. Germline V gene lookup returns CDR1 MNHEY and CDR2 SVGEGT. The CDR3 has 12 amino acids. The CDR3 sequence: CASSYGQNEQYV. In DNA, the CDR3 is TGTGCCAGCAGTTACGGTCAGAACGAGCAGTACGTC.

The V and J genes are TRBV28 and TRBJ2-7; 9 positions match TRBD1. This CDR3 has 13 residues. V dropped 4 bases and J dropped 7; count of bases not matched to a gene: 5. Per germline, CDR1 MDHEN and CDR2 SYDVKM. Here the CDR3 DNA reads TGTGCCAGCAGTTACAGGGGGCTCGGGGAGCAGTACGTC. This sequence encodes CASSYRGLGEQYV.

CDR3 loop: CASSLGGRPWEPSYEQYF. The CDR3 DNA reads TGCGCCAGCAGCTTGGGGGGGCGGCCGTGGGAGCCCTCCTACGAGCAGTACTTC. This chain links TRBV5-1 with TRBJ2-7, with a possible D match to TRBD1 (6 bases). The CDR3 totals 18 residues. CDR1 SGHRS and CDR2 YFSETQ come from the germline V gene. V lost 0 bases and J lost 0, with 19 bases in between. Full variable domain (rest looked up from reference TRBV5-1 and TRBJ2-7): KAGVTQTPRYLIKTRGQQVTLSCSPISGHRSVSWYQQTPGQGLQFLFEYFSETQRNKGNFPGRFSGRQFSNSRSEMNVSTLELGDSALYLCASSLGGRPWEPSYEQYFGPGTRLTVT.

This clonotype has ten or more counts. The chain recombines TRBV5-1 with TRBJ2-7, with 7 bases lining up with TRBD2. CDR3 length: 14 residues. Germline V gene lookup returns CDR1 SGHRS and CDR2 YFSETQ. V shed 2 bases and J 1 base; nucleotides not matched to a gene: 3. In DNA form, the CDR3 reads TGCGCCAGCAGCTTCGCGGGGGTTTCCTACGAGCAGTACTTC. It specifies CASSFAGVSYEQYF.

The chain combines TRBV7-8 with TRBJ2-2, with 13 nucleotides matching TRBD2. V was clipped by 4 bases and J by 4 bases; unmatched bases: 9. This CDR3 region has 18 residues. CDR1 is SGHVS, CDR2 FQNEAQ, per germline. The CDR3 protein is CASSSGGLAGTVTGELFF. CDR3 DNA: TGTGCCAGCAGCTCAGGGGGACTAGCGGGGACAGTCACCGGGGAGCTGTTTTTT.

This chain uses TRBV3-1 with TRBJ1-1, with no clear D. Per germline, CDR1 LGHDT and CDR2 YNNKEL (reference sequence). V lost 5 bases and J 1 base, leaving 11 bases between the germline ends. This CDR3 has 14 amino acids. This CDR3 reads CASSNRAGNTEAFF. The CDR3, as DNA: TGTGCCAGCAGCAATCGGGCAGGGAACACTGAAGCTTTCTTT. Based on the CDR3 plus reference TRBV3-1 and TRBJ1-1, the full variable domain is DTAVSQTPKYLVTQMGNDKSIKCEQNLGHDTMYWYKQDSKKFLKIMFSYNNKELIINETVPNRFSPKSPDKAHLNLHINSLELGDSAVYFCASSNRAGNTEAFFGQGTRLTVV.

About this clonotype: With a much larger clone just one base away, this may be a read error. The rearrangement links TRBV5-1 to TRBJ1-6; the match to TRBD1 covers 9 bases. CDR1 and CDR2 from the germline V gene are SGHRS and YFSETQ. CDR3 length: 14 residues. This chain's CDR3 is CASSSGQGNSPIHF. The CDR3 nucleotides read TGCGCCAGCAGCTCGGGACAGGGTAATTCACCCATCCACTTT.

The chain is built from TRBV7-9 and TRBJ2-7, with 10 bases lining up with TRBD1. This CDR3 comprises 15 residues. Germline lookup yields CDR1 SEHNR and CDR2 FQNEAQ (reference sequence). V shed 7 bases, J shed 0 bases, and the junction held 6 bases outside the gene matches. In DNA form, the CDR3 reads TGTGCCAGCATCCCGGGACAGGGGTTCTCCTACGAGCAGTACTTC. This sequence encodes CASIPGQGFSYEQYF.

The V call is TRBV4-1, the J call TRBJ2-3, with 8 bases identical to TRBD1. This CDR3 is built from 17 residues. With 0 bases clipped from V and 6 bases from J, the junction kept 11 bases outside the gene matches. Germline V lookup: CDR1 MGHRA, CDR2 YSYEKL. For the CDR3, the DNA is TGCGCCAGCAGCCAAGATCTTTCGGACAGGGATGGGGATACGCAGTATTTT. Translation gives CASSQDLSDRDGDTQYF.

This clonotype was detected many times. The chain joins TRBV6-6 to TRBJ2-7, with 11 bases fitting TRBD2. The CDR3 spans 12 residues. J was trimmed by 7 bases and V by 7 bases; bases with no gene match: 3. Germline CDR1 reads MNHNY; CDR2 reads SVGAGI (reference sequence). CDR3 amino acids: CASTGTSGEQYF. CDR3 coding DNA: TGTGCCAGCACCGGGACTAGCGGAGAGCAGTACTTC.

This chain uses TRBV7-9 with TRBJ2-3; TRBD2 is a possible D gene (5 bases). The CDR3 length is 13 residues. The germline CDR1 and CDR2 sequences are SEHNR and FQNEAQ (reference sequence). Trimming shortened V by 8 bases and J by 4 bases, and 13 bases separated the two germline ends. The CDR3 loop reads CASLGEQADTQYF. CDR3 sequence (DNA): TGTGCCAGCCTCGGGGAGCAAGCAGATACGCAGTATTTT.